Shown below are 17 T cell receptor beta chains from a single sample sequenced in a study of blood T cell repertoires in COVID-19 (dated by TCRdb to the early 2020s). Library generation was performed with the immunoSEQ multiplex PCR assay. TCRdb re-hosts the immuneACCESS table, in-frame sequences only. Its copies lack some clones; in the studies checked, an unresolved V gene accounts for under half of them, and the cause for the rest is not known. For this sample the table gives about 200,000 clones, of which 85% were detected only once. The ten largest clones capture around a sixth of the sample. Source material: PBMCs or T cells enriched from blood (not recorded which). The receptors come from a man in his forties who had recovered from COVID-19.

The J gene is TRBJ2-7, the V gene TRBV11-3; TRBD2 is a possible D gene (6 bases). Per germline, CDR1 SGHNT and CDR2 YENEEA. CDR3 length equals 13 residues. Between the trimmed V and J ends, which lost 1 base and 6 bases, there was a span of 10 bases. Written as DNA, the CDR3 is TGTGCCAGCAGCTTAGGTAAACTAGCCGAGCAGTACTTC. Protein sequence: CASSLGKLAEQYF.

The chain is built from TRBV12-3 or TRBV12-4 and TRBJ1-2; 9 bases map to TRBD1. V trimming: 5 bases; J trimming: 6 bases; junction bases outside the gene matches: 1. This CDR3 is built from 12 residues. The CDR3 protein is CASSRTGDGYTF. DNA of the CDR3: TGTGCCAGCAGTCGGACAGGGGATGGCTACACCTTC.

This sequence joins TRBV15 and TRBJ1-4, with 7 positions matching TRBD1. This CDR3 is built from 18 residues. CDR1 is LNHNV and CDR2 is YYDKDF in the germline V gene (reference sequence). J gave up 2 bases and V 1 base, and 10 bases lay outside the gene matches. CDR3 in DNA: TGTGCCACCAGCAGAGGTCAGACAGGGATGGCGACTAATGAAAAACTGTTTTTT. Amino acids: CATSRGQTGMATNEKLFF. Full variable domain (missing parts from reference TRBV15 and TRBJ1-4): DAMVIQNPRYQVTQFGKPVTLSCSQTLNHNVMYWYQQKSSQAPKLLFHYYDKDFNNEADTPDNFQSRRPNTSFCFLDIRSPGLGDTAMYLCATSRGQTGMATNEKLFFGSGTQLSVL.

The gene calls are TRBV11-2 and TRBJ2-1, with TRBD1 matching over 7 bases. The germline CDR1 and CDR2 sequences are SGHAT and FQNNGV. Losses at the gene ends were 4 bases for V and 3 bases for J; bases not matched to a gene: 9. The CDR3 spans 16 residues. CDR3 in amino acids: CASSWRYRGNYNEQFF. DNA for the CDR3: TGTGCCAGCAGCTGGCGGTACAGGGGAAACTACAATGAGCAGTTCTTC.

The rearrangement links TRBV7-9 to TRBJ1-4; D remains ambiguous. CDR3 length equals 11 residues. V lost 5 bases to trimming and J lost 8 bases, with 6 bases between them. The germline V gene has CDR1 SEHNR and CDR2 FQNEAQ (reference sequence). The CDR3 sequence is CASSILEKLFF. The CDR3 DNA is TGTGCCAGCAGCATCTTGGAAAAACTGTTTTTT.

The CDR3 DNA is TGCAGCGTTCAGACGACACCGAACACTGAAGCTTTCTTT. Its translation: CSVQTTPNTEAFF. The chain carries TRBV29-1 and TRBJ1-1; D is uncertain. The CDR3 runs to 13 residues. The germline V gene encodes CDR1 SQVTM and CDR2 ANQGSEA. Trimming took 5 bases from V and 1 from J, leaving 11 bases between them.

The CDR3 region is CASSVGQGSFYEQYF. The CDR3 region has the DNA TGTGCCAGCAGTGTAGGACAGGGGAGTTTCTACGAGCAGTACTTC. The V gene is TRBV11-3, the J gene TRBJ2-7, with 9 bases identical to TRBD1. CDR3 length equals 15 residues. V dropped 6 bases and J dropped 3; count of bases not matched to a gene: 9. Germline CDR1 SGHNT, CDR2 YENEEA.

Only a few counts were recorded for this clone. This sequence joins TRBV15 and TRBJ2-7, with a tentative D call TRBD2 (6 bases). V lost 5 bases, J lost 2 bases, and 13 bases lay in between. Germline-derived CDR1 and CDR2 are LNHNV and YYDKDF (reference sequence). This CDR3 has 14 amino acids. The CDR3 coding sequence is TGTGCCACCAGCCTGGGGGGAGCGACCTACGAGCAGTACTTC. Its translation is CATSLGGATYEQYF.

The CDR3 DNA follows: TGTGCCAGCACCTCGACTACAATCGGGGAGCTGTTTTTT. This sequence encodes CASTSTTIGELFF. V and J are TRBV5-4 and TRBJ2-2, with D tentatively TRBD2 (5 bases). The CDR3 covers 13 residues. CDR1 is SGHNT, CDR2 YYREEE, per germline (reference sequence). With 6 bases removed from V and 7 bases from J, the gap between germline ends came to 13 bases.

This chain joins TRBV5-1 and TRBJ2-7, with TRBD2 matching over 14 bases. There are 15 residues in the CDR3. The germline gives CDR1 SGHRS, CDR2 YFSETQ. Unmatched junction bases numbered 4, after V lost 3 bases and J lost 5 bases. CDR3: CASSSGLAGDHEQYF. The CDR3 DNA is TGCGCCAGCAGCTCGGGACTAGCGGGAGATCACGAGCAGTACTTC.

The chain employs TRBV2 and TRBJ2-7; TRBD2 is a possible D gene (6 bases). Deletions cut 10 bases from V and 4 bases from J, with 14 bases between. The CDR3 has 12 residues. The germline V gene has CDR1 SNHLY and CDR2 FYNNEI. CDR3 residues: CATGRADYEQYF. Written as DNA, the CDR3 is TGTGCCACCGGGAGAGCGGATTACGAGCAGTACTTC.

The CDR3 is CASSYSYRATGELFF. CDR3 bases: TGTGCCAGCAGTTACTCGTACAGGGCGACCGGGGAGCTGTTTTTT. This chain uses TRBV6-5 with TRBJ2-2; D is possibly TRBD1 (6 bases). V lost 0 bases, J lost 5 bases, and 10 bases lay in between. The germline CDR1 and CDR2 sequences are MNHEY and SVGAGI. This CDR3 spans 15 amino acids.

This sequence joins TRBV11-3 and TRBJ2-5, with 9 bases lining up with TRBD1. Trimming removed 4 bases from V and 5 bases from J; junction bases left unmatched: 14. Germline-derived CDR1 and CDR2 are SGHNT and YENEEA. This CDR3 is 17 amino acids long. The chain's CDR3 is CASSSLSNRGLTETQYF. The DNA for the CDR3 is TGTGCCAGCAGCTCCTTATCCAACAGGGGGCTTACGGAGACCCAGTACTTC.

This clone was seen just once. Here the CDR3 DNA reads TGTGCCAGCAGCCGGGCTAGCGGGAGTCAGTTCTTC. This codes for CASSRASGSQFF. The chain joins TRBV11-3 to TRBJ2-1; TRBD2 matches 10 bases. Germline CDR1 is SGHNT and CDR2 is YENEEA. This CDR3 has 12 residues. V gave up 5 bases and J gave up 13 bases; unmatched junction bases: 5.

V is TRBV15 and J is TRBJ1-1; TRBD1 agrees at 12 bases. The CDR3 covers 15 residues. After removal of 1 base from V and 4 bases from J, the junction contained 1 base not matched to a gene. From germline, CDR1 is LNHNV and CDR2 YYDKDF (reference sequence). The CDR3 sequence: CATSRVGQGATEAFF. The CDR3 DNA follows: TGTGCCACCAGCAGAGTGGGACAGGGGGCCACTGAAGCTTTCTTT.

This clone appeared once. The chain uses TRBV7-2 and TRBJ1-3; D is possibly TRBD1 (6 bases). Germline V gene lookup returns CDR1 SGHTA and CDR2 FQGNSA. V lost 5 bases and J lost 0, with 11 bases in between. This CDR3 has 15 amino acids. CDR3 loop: CASSPRTVSGNTIYF. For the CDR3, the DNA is TGTGCCAGCAGCCCCAGGACAGTCTCTGGAAACACCATATATTTT. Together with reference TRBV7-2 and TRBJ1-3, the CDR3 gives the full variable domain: GAGVSQSPSNKVTEKGKDVELRCDPISGHTALYWYRQSLGQGLEFLIYFQGNSAPDKSGLPSDRFSAERTGGSVSTLTIQRTQQEDSAVYLCASSPRTVSGNTIYFGEGSWLTVV.

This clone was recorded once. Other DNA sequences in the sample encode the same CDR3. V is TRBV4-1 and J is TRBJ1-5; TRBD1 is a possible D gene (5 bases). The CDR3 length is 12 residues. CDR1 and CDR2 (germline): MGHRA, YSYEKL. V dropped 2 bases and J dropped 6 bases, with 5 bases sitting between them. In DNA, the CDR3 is TGCGCCAGCAGCCAACAGGGTCAGCCCCAGCATTTT. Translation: CASSQQGQPQHF.